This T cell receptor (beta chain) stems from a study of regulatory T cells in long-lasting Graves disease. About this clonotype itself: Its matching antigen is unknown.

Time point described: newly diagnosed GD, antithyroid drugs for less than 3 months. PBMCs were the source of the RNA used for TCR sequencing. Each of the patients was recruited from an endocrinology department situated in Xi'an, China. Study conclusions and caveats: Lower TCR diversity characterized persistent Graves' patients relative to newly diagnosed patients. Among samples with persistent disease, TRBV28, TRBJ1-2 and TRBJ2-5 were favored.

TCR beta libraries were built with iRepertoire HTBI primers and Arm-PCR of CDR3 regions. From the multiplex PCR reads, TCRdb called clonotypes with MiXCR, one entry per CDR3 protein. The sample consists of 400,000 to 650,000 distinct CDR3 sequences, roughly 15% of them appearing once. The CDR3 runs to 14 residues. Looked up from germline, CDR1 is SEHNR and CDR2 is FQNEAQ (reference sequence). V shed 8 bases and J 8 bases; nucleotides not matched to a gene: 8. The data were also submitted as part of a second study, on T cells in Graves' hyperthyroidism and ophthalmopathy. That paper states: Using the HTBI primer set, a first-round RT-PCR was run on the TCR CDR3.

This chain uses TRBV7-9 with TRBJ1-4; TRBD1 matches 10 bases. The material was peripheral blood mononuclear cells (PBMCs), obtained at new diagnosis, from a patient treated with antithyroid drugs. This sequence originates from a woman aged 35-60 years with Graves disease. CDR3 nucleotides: TGTGCCAGCCAGCGGACAGGGGGAGAGGAAAAACTGTTTTTT. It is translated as CASQRTGGEEKLFF.